Each of the 12 T cell receptor beta chains below was sequenced from the same sample in a study of PD-1 blockade in classical Hodgkin lymphoma. No patient escaped relapse after autologous stem cell transplantation, and brentuximab vedotin exposure varied. Sequencing used immunoSEQ multiplex PCR; TCRdb keeps in-frame clones, though not all of them. Among 60,000 to 65,000 clones, 88% were seen once, and the ten largest hold under 15%. The starting material was peripheral blood mononuclear cells (PBMCs), obtained at baseline. All receptors derive from a human donor with classical Hodgkin lymphoma.

The chain combines TRBV19 with TRBJ1-2; D call uncertain. Germline assignment: CDR1 LNHDA and CDR2 SQIVND (reference sequence). The germline V and J ends were trimmed by 6 bases and 6 bases, with 20 bases remaining between them. The CDR3 contains 15 residues. The CDR3 loop is CASSSWAGWVDGYTF. CDR3 nucleotide sequence: TGTGCCAGTAGCTCGTGGGCCGGGTGGGTCGATGGCTACACCTTC.

V and J are TRBV5-1 and TRBJ2-1; 9 nucleotides align to TRBD1. This CDR3 has 15 amino acids. The germline V gene encodes CDR1 SGHRS and CDR2 YFSETQ. The trim removed 3 bases at V and 7 bases at J, leaving 8 bases unmatched. The CDR3 sequence: CASSSTGGTRNEQFF. The CDR3 DNA is TGCGCCAGCAGCTCTACAGGGGGCACACGAAATGAGCAGTTCTTC.

This clone is judged medium-sized (0.01 to 0.1%). J is TRBJ2-7 and V is TRBV14; D may be TRBD1 (5 bases). Trimming stripped 0 bases from V and 0 bases from J, with 9 bases between. Germline V gene lookup returns CDR1 SGHDN and CDR2 FVKESK. The CDR3 totals 15 residues. The DNA of the CDR3 is TGTGCCAGCAGCCAAGACACAGGCACCTCCTACGAGCAGTACTTC. The encoded protein is CASSQDTGTSYEQYF.

Regarding this clone: A read error may account for a junction end that differs from germline. The V and J genes are TRBV10-2 and TRBJ2-7; D remains unclear. The CDR3 covers 13 residues. Germline CDR1 is WSHSY and CDR2 is SAAADI. The CDR3 here is CASSSGPLGEQYF. CDR3 coding DNA: TGTGCCAGCAGTTCCGGCCCCTTAGGGGAGCAGTACTTC.

This clone was detected once. The chain has TRBV21-1 and TRBJ2-3. TRBV21-1 is given as a pseudogene. The CDR3 is 16 amino acids. The CDR3 coding sequence is TGTGCCAGCAGCACGGGACGGATCAGGGGCACAGATACGCAGTATTTT. As protein: CASSTGRIRGTDTQYF.

V is TRBV7-3 and J is TRBJ2-1, with a possible D match to TRBD1 (5 bases). V gave up 2 bases and J gave up 8 bases, with 16 bases separating them. Germline V gene sequence: CDR1 SGHTA, CDR2 FQGTGA. The CDR3 length is 15 residues. The CDR3 region is CASSLYPGEGDEQFF. The CDR3 DNA sequence: TGTGCCAGCAGCTTATATCCAGGTGAAGGGGATGAGCAGTTCTTC.

V is TRBV7-9 and J is TRBJ2-5; 7 bases match TRBD1. With 5 bases clipped from V and 2 bases from J, the junction kept 8 bases outside the gene matches. There are 15 residues in the CDR3. CDR1 and CDR2 (germline): SEHNR, FQNEAQ (reference sequence). CDR3 DNA sequence: TGTGCCAGCAGCCCCAGGGGGACCGAGCAAGAGACCCAGTACTTC. Protein product: CASSPRGTEQETQYF.

The rearrangement uses TRBV27 and TRBJ1-4; perhaps TRBD1 as D (6 bases). Germline V lookup: CDR1 MNHEY, CDR2 SMNVEV (reference sequence). CDR3 length: 14 residues. CDR3 in amino acids: CVPGRDIHNEKLFF. CDR3 sequence (DNA): TGTGTTCCGGGCCGGGACATCCATAATGAAAAACTGTTTTTT.

The V gene is TRBV12-5, the J gene TRBJ2-5, with D possibly being TRBD2 (6 bases). V was clipped by 6 bases and J by 7 bases, with 18 bases between them. Germline V gene lookup returns CDR1 LGHNT and CDR2 FRNRAP. The CDR3 loop spans 14 amino acids. The DNA for the CDR3 is TGTGCTAGTGGAATCAGCCACACAGCGGGGACCCAGTACTTC. This sequence encodes CASGISHTAGTQYF.

The V call is TRBV7-2, the J call TRBJ1-2, with 7 bases lining up with TRBD1. The CDR3 runs to 13 residues. CDR1 is SGHTA, CDR2 FQGNSA, per germline. V dropped 5 bases and J dropped 4; count of bases not matched to a gene: 4. The CDR3 nucleotides read TGTGCCAGCAGCGCGGACAGGATCTATGGCTACACCTTC. Translated: CASSADRIYGYTF.

V and J are TRBV28 and TRBJ2-5, with 8 bases matching TRBD2. CDR3 size: 18 residues. V lost 2 bases to trimming and J lost 2 bases; unmatched junction nucleotides: 13. Germline V gives CDR1 MDHEN, CDR2 SYDVKM. CDR3 residues: CASSLRSVLAVIQETQYF. The CDR3, as DNA: TGTGCCAGCAGTTTACGGTCGGTACTAGCGGTGATTCAAGAGACCCAGTACTTC.

Written as DNA, the CDR3 is TGTGCCAGTAGTATTGATCCACCAGGGTTTGCCGAGACCCAGTACTTC. Amino acid sequence: CASSIDPPGFAETQYF. This chain joins TRBV19 and TRBJ2-5; D is possibly TRBD1 (5 bases). Looked up from germline, CDR1 is LNHDA and CDR2 is SQIVND (reference sequence). Trimming removed 3 bases at V and 5 bases at J, with 19 bases between. The CDR3 covers 16 residues.